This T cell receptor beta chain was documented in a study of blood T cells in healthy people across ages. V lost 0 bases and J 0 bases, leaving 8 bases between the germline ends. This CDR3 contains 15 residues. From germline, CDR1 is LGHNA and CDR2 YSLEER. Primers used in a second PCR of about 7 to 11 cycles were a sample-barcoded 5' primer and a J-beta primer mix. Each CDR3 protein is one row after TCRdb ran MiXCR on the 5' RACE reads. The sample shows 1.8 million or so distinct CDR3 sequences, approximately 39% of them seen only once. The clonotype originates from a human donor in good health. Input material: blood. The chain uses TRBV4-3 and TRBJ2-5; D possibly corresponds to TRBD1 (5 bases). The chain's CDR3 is CASSQDRTNQETQYF. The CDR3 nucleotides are TGCGCCAGCAGCCAAGACCGGACAAACCAAGAGACCCAGTACTTC.